Each of the 27 T cell receptor beta chains below was sequenced from the same sample in a study of shared clonotypes between healthy human individuals. The table came from immunoSEQ multiplex PCR; TCRdb's copy has only in-frame clones and leaves some out. The table lists fewer than 1.4 million clones, 70% to 80% of them singletons. The source material was memory CD4+ T cells from PBMCs. As to subset: CD45RA-negative fraction. These receptors were taken from a man younger than 35 in good health. Some clones in this sample may be carry-over from other donors' samples.

This clone has a handful of counts. This chain connects TRBV19 to TRBJ1-5, with D uncertain. CDR1 LNHDA and CDR2 SQIVND come from the germline V gene (reference sequence). The CDR3 totals 14 residues. V shed 0 bases and J shed 4 bases, with 7 bases lying between them. The CDR3 bases are TGTGCCAGTAGTATAGAGGCAGCTAATCAGCCCCAGCATTTT. It translates to CASSIEAANQPQHF.

This chain uses TRBV11-3 with TRBJ2-3, with TRBD2 as a possible D gene (6 bases). Looked up from germline, CDR1 is SGHNT and CDR2 is YENEEA. V gave up 1 base and J gave up 5 bases, with 10 bases separating them. The CDR3 is made up of 14 amino acids. For the CDR3, the DNA is TGTGCCAGCAGCTTAGGCCCGGGGGTAGATACGCAGTATTTT. This translates into CASSLGPGVDTQYF.

This clone was found many times. The V call is TRBV5-1, the J call TRBJ2-5; D is perhaps TRBD2 (5 bases). Trimming stripped 4 bases from V and 5 bases from J, with 12 bases between. This CDR3 has 13 residues. Per the germline V gene, CDR1 is SGHRS and CDR2 is YFSETQ. In DNA, the CDR3 is TGCGCCAGCAGCGAGGAGGTCCGGGAGACCCAGTACTTC. Translating it yields CASSEEVRETQYF. The complete variable domain, with remaining parts taken from reference TRBV5-1 and TRBJ2-5, reads KAGVTQTPRYLIKTRGQQVTLSCSPISGHRSVSWYQQTPGQGLQFLFEYFSETQRNKGNFPGRFSGRQFSNSRSEMNVSTLELGDSALYLCASSEEVRETQYFGPGTRLLVL.

J is TRBJ1-5 and V is TRBV18; D uncertain. The CDR3 is made up of 14 amino acids. V lost 4 bases and J lost 4, with 11 bases in between. Germline CDR1 KGHSH, CDR2 LQKENI. The CDR3 DNA reads TGTGCCAGCTCACATGGGCAGCTGAATCAGCCCCAGCATTTT. Amino acid sequence: CASSHGQLNQPQHF.

The chain joins TRBV30 to TRBJ1-2; 7 bases agree with TRBD1. CDR1 GTSNPN and CDR2 SVGIG come from the germline V gene (reference sequence). The CDR3 covers 12 residues. V lost 4 bases and J lost 8; bases outside the gene matches: 7. CDR3 region: CAWTRDSSGYTF. CDR3 bases: TGTGCCTGGACGCGGGACAGTAGCGGCTACACCTTC.

The chain joins TRBV7-9 to TRBJ2-2; D not certain. The CDR3 has 14 amino acids. Trimming pared 7 bases from V and 0 bases from J, leaving 9 bases between. CDR1 is SEHNR, CDR2 FQNEAQ, per germline (reference sequence). CDR3 sequence: CASTPMANTGELFF. The DNA for the CDR3 is TGTGCCAGCACCCCCATGGCGAACACCGGGGAGCTGTTTTTT.

This chain uses TRBV28 with TRBJ2-7; tentatively, D is TRBD2 (5 bases). V gave up 5 bases and J gave up 4 bases, with 18 bases separating them. The CDR3 totals 15 residues. The V gene's germline CDR1 is MDHEN and CDR2 SYDVKM. As DNA, the CDR3 is TGTGCCAGCAGTGATGTCGAGGGTCCGGATTACGAGCAGTACTTC. Translation gives CASSDVEGPDYEQYF.

This clone was counted only a few times. CDR3 sequence (DNA): TGTGCCAGTAGGCGGACGACAGGGACTAACTATGGCTACACCTTC. This sequence encodes CASRRTTGTNYGYTF. The chain carries TRBV19 and TRBJ1-2; 7 bases map to TRBD1. The CDR3 covers 15 residues. V shed 6 bases, J shed 0 bases, and the junction held 7 bases outside the gene matches. Germline V lookup: CDR1 LNHDA, CDR2 SQIVND (reference sequence).

The chain joins TRBV5-8 to TRBJ1-2; D unclear. V was shortened by 1 base and J by 4 bases, with 8 bases between the two germline ends. The CDR3 is made up of 13 amino acids. Germline CDR1 and CDR2: SGHTS and YDEGEE. CDR3 amino acids: CASSLIRVYGYTF. The DNA of the CDR3 is TGTGCCAGCAGCTTGATAAGGGTCTATGGCTACACCTTC.

The CDR3 sequence: CSVASRGQPQHF. The CDR3 DNA reads TGCAGCGTTGCTAGCCGAGGGCAGCCCCAGCATTTT. The rearrangement uses TRBV29-1 and TRBJ1-5; D remains unclear. The CDR3 runs to 12 residues. Germline V lookup: CDR1 SQVTM, CDR2 ANQGSEA. Trimming cost V 4 bases and J 7 bases, with 11 bases left between them.

This chain joins TRBV18 and TRBJ2-3, with 13 bases aligning to TRBD2. CDR1 is KGHSH and CDR2 is LQKENI in the germline V gene. V was pared by 3 bases and J by 6 bases, with 9 bases of the junction left unmatched. The CDR3 runs to 17 residues. The chain's CDR3 is CASSPRTSGGDSDTQYF. The CDR3 DNA sequence: TGTGCCAGCTCACCTCGGACTAGCGGGGGAGATTCGGATACGCAGTATTTT.

The chain has TRBV6-5 and TRBJ1-3; D is possibly TRBD1 (6 bases). The CDR3 runs to 16 residues. Looked up from germline, CDR1 is MNHEY and CDR2 is SVGAGI. With 2 bases removed from V and 0 bases from J, the gap between germline ends came to 11 bases. The CDR3 loop reads CASSYTTGYSGNTIYF. The CDR3, as DNA: TGTGCCAGCAGTTACACAACAGGGTACTCTGGAAACACCATATATTTT.

The chain has TRBV28 and TRBJ2-5; D is possibly TRBD1 (5 bases). CDR1 is MDHEN, CDR2 SYDVKM, per germline. With 2 bases removed from V and 9 bases from J, the gap between germline ends came to 16 bases. The CDR3 has 14 residues. Written as DNA, the CDR3 is TGTGCCAGCAGTTTAATAGGTCAAGGGGCGGCCCAGTACTTC. Protein product: CASSLIGQGAAQYF.

The V gene is TRBV11-3, the J gene TRBJ1-1; D is uncertain. Germline V lookup: CDR1 SGHNT, CDR2 YENEEA. Trimming removed 1 base at V and 2 bases at J, with 8 bases between. This CDR3 is built from 14 residues. The CDR3 DNA reads TGTGCCAGCAGCTTAGCCGGGCCTAACACTGAAGCTTTCTTT. Protein product: CASSLAGPNTEAFF.

The table lists this clone with a few counts. The chain joins TRBV25-1 to TRBJ1-2, with no clear D. CDR3 length: 14 residues. Germline loops: CDR1 MGHDK, CDR2 SYGVNS. V was trimmed by 5 bases and J by 4 bases, leaving 14 bases between them. The CDR3 loop reads CASSSTWGSYGYTF. For the CDR3, the DNA is TGTGCCAGCAGTTCGACATGGGGAAGCTATGGCTACACCTTC.

The chain carries TRBV14 and TRBJ1-2; D gene uncertain. This CDR3 spans 16 amino acids. V lost 4 bases to trimming and J lost 0 bases, with 15 bases between them. CDR1 is SGHDN and CDR2 is FVKESK in the germline V gene. For the CDR3, the DNA is TGTGCCAGCAGCCCCCCGGTAGGAAAAGCTAACTATGGCTACACCTTC. It encodes CASSPPVGKANYGYTF.

There are a few counts of this clone. The chain couples TRBV7-9 to TRBJ1-5; no definite D call. V gave up 5 bases and J gave up 7 bases, with 12 bases separating them. In germline, CDR1 is SEHNR, CDR2 FQNEAQ (reference sequence). This CDR3 comprises 13 residues. The DNA of the CDR3 is TGTGCCAGCAGCATGAATGGGGTCCAGCCCCAGCATTTT. Its translation: CASSMNGVQPQHF.

This clone was observed once. The CDR3 loop is CASSEDPIFGTPDNYGYTF. The CDR3 bases are TGTGCCAGCAGTGAGGACCCTATATTCGGGACCCCCGATAACTATGGCTACACCTTC. The rearrangement uses TRBV2 and TRBJ1-2, with D maybe TRBD1 (5 bases). Per the germline V gene, CDR1 is SNHLY and CDR2 is FYNNEI. V shed 3 bases and J shed 1 base, with 24 bases lying between them. The CDR3 has 19 amino acids.

A word on this clone: This sample also contains other DNA sequences that code for the same CDR3. This chain connects TRBV7-2 to TRBJ1-1; D is unresolved. The CDR3 extends over 13 amino acids. The ends were cut back, 1 base at V and 8 bases at J, with 11 bases in the middle. Per germline, CDR1 SGHTA and CDR2 FQGNSA. The DNA for the CDR3 is TGTGCCAGCAGCTTAGTTGGTTGGGCAGAAGCTTTCTTT. It codes for CASSLVGWAEAFF. The full variable domain, with the rest looked up from reference TRBV7-2 and TRBJ1-1, is GAGVSQSPSNKVTEKGKDVELRCDPISGHTALYWYRQSLGQGLEFLIYFQGNSAPDKSGLPSDRFSAERTGGSVSTLTIQRTQQEDSAVYLCASSLVGWAEAFFGQGTRLTVV.

This chain uses TRBV2 with TRBJ2-7, with TRBD1 matching 7 bases. V was pared by 6 bases and J by 7 bases, with 9 bases of the junction left unmatched. The germline gives CDR1 SNHLY, CDR2 FYNNEI. The CDR3 has 13 residues. CDR3: CASRQGQPVEQYF. The CDR3 coding sequence is TGTGCCAGCAGACAGGGACAGCCCGTTGAGCAGTACTTC. The full variable domain, in which reference TRBV2 and TRBJ2-7 provide the parts outside the CDR3, is EPEVTQTPSHQVTQMGQEVILRCVPISNHLYFYWYRQILGQKVEFLVSFYNNEISEKSEIFDDQFSVERPDGSNFTLKIRSTKLEDSAMYFCASRQGQPVEQYFGPGTRLTVT.

This clone was observed a single time. This chain joins TRBV9 and TRBJ2-4; 9 nucleotides match TRBD2. Germline V CDR1 and CDR2: SGDLS, YYNGEE. Germline trimming cut 6 bases from V and 6 bases from J; bases unmatched to any gene: 10. The CDR3 contains 15 residues. The CDR3 nucleotides are TGTGCCAGCACCTTAGCGGGAGAGGCAGGAAACATTCAGTACTTC. Translated, it gives CASTLAGEAGNIQYF.

Turning to this clone: A single base separates this from a much larger clone, so it may be a read error. The rearrangement uses TRBV5-6 and TRBJ2-5; D may be TRBD2 (5 bases). CDR3 length: 13 amino acids. CDR1 and CDR2 (germline): SGHDT, YYEEEE. For the CDR3, the DNA is TGTGCCAACAGCGATAGGGTAGCGCCGACCCAGTACTTC. Its translation: CANSDRVAPTQYF.

The count of this clone is one. The chain joins TRBV12-5 to TRBJ2-1, with TRBD2 as a possible D gene (6 bases). Germline CDR1 and CDR2: LGHNT and FRNRAP. The CDR3 sequence is 13 residues long. Trimming took off 5 bases at V and 9 bases at J, with 14 bases between the two ends. The CDR3 DNA is TGTGCTAGTGGTCGCATGGGGACTCGTGAGCAGTTCTTC. It specifies CASGRMGTREQFF.

The CDR3 here is CASSLETGGETQYF. The CDR3 coding sequence is TGTGCCAGCAGTTTAGAGACAGGGGGAGAGACCCAGTACTTC. J is TRBJ2-5 and V is TRBV28; 9 bases align to TRBD1. The trim removed 2 bases at V and 4 bases at J, leaving 2 bases unmatched. The CDR3 spans 14 residues. Germline-derived CDR1 and CDR2 are MDHEN and SYDVKM.

This chain connects TRBV19 to TRBJ2-6; D gene uncertain. The CDR3 loop spans 13 amino acids. V lost 8 bases to trimming and J lost 2 bases, with 7 bases between them. Per germline, CDR1 LNHDA and CDR2 SQIVND (reference sequence). The CDR3: CASLGPGANVLTF. As DNA, the CDR3 is TGTGCCAGTTTAGGTCCTGGGGCCAACGTCCTGACTTTC.

This clone was seen only once. The V and J genes are TRBV9 and TRBJ2-6; either TRBD1 or TRBD2 may fit D (6 bases each). The CDR3 loop spans 15 amino acids. V was pared by 8 bases and J by 0 bases, with 12 bases between. Germline CDR1 and CDR2: SGDLS and YYNGEE. The CDR3 loop reads CASTRGDSGANVLTF. CDR3 sequence (DNA): TGTGCCAGTACTAGGGGGGACTCTGGGGCCAACGTCCTGACTTTC.

This clone was seen many times. CDR3 protein: CASSLPKERENRIYDNEQFF. The CDR3 coding sequence is TGCGCCAGCAGCTTGCCCAAGGAGCGGGAGAATAGGATTTACGACAATGAGCAGTTCTTC. This chain uses TRBV5-1 with TRBJ2-1; TRBD2 matches 8 bases. Germline V gives CDR1 SGHRS, CDR2 YFSETQ. This CDR3 is 20 amino acids long. Trimming cost V 1 base and J 5 bases; bases outside gene matches: 20.